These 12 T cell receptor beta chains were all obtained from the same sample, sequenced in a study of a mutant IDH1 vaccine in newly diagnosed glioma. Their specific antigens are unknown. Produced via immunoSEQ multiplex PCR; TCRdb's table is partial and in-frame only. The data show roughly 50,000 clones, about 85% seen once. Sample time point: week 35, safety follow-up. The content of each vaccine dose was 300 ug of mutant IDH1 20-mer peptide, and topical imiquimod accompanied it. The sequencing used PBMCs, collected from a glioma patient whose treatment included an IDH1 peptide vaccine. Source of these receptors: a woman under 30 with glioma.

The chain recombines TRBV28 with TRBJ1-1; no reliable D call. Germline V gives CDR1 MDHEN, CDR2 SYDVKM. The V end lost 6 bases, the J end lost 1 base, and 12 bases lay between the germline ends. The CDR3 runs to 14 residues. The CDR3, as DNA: TGTGCCAGCAGAGCGGGGAGATGGAACACTGAAGCTTTCTTT. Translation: CASRAGRWNTEAFF. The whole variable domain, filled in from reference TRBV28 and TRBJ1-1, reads DVKVTQSSRYLVKRTGEKVFLECVQDMDHENMFWYRQDPGLGLRLIYFSYDVKMKEKGDIPEGYSVSREKKERFSLILESASTNQTSMYLCASRAGRWNTEAFFGQGTRLTVV.

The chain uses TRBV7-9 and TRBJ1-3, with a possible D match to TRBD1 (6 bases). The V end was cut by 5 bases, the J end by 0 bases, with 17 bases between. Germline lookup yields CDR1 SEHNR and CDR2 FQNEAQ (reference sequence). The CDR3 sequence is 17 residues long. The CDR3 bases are TGTGCCAGCAGCCCTCTAGGACAGCGGGCCTCTGGAAACACCATATATTTT. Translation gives CASSPLGQRASGNTIYF.

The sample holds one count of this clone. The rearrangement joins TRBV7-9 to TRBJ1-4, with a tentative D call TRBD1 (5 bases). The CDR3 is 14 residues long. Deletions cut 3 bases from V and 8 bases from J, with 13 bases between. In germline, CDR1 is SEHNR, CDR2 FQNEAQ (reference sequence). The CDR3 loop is CASSFRGGREKLFF. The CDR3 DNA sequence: TGTGCCAGCAGCTTTAGGGGAGGAAGGGAAAAACTGTTTTTT.

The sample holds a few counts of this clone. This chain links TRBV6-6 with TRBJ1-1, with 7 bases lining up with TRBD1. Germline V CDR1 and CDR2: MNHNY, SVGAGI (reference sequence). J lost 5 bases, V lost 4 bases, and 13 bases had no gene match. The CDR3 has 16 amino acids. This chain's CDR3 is CASSLDRSPSGTEAFF. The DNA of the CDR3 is TGTGCCAGCAGTTTGGACAGGAGCCCGAGTGGGACTGAAGCTTTCTTT.

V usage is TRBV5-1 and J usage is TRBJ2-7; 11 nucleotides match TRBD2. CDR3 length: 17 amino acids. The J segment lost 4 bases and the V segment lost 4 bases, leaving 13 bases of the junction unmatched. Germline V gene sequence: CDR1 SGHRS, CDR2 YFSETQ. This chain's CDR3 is CASSPGLLAGGPYEQYF. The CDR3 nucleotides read TGCGCCAGCAGCCCCGGGCTCCTAGCGGGAGGCCCTTACGAGCAGTACTTC.

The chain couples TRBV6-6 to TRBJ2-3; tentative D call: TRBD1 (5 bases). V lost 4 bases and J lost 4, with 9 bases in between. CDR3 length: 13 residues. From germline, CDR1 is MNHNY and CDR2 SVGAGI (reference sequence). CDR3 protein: CASSSRDPDTQYF. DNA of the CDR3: TGTGCCAGCAGTTCCAGGGATCCAGATACGCAGTATTTT.

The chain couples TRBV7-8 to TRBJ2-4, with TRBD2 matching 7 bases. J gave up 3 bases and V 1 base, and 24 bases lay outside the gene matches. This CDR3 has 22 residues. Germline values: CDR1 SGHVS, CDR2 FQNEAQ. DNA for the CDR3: TGTGCCAGCAGCTTAGTATCGTCCGTTCGTCGTGCGGGACTAAAAAGCAAAAACATTCAGTACTTC. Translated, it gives CASSLVSSVRRAGLKSKNIQYF.

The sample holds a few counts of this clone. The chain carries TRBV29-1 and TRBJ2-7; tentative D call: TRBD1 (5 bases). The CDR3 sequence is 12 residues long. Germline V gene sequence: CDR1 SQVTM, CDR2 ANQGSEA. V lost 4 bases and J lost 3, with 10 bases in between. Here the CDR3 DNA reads TGCAGCGTTGGTTCAGGGCTCTACGAGCAGTACTTC. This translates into CSVGSGLYEQYF.

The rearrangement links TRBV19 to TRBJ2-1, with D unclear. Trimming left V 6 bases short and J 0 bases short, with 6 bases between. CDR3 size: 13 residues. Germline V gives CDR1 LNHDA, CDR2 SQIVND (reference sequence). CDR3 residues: CASRTGSYNEQFF. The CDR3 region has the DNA TGTGCCAGTAGAACGGGCTCCTACAATGAGCAGTTCTTC.

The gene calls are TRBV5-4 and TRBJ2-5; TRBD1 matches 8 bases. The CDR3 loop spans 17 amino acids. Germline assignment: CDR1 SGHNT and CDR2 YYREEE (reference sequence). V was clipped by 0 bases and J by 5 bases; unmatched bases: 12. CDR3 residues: CASSLGQGAGYVETQYF. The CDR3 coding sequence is TGTGCCAGCAGCTTGGGGCAGGGGGCGGGCTATGTGGAGACCCAGTACTTC.

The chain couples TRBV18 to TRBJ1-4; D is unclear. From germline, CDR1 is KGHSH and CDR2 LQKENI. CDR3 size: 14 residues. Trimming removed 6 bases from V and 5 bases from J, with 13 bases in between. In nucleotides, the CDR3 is TGTGCCAGCTCCCTTCCGGGTTGGAATGAAAAACTGTTTTTT. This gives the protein CASSLPGWNEKLFF.

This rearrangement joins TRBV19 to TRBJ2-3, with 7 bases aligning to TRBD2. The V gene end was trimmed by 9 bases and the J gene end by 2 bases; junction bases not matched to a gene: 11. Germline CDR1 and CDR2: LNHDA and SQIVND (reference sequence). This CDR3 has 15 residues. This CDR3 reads CASLGGDWYTDTQYF. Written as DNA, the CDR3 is TGTGCCAGCTTGGGAGGGGATTGGTACACAGATACGCAGTATTTT. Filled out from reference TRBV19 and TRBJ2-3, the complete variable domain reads DGGITQSPKYLFRKEGQNVTLSCEQNLNHDAMYWYRQDPGQGLRLIYYSQIVNDFQKGDIAEGYSVSREKKESFPLTVTSAQKNPTAFYLCASLGGDWYTDTQYFGPGTRLTVL.